This T cell receptor (beta chain) comes out of a study of early T cells in non-severe SARS-CoV-2 infection. This clonotype was observed many times. Using its own MiXCR run on the 5' RACE reads, TCRdb lists one record per CDR3 protein. The sample records around 62,000 distinct CDR3 sequences, 4.9% being singletons. J was trimmed by 7 bases and V by 2 bases; bases with no gene match: 8. CDR1 and CDR2 from the germline V gene are DFQATT and SNEGSKA (reference sequence). The CDR3 contains 15 residues. The specimen sequenced was whole blood. V gene TRBV20-1 combines with J gene TRBJ1-6; 7 positions agree with TRBD1. This TCR derives from an adult who was a healthcare worker with PCR-confirmed SARS-CoV-2 infection or an uninfected control (not recorded which). The CDR3 DNA reads as TGCAGTGCTAGAAGGGACAGCCCCGGGAATTCACCCCTCCACTTT. It encodes CSARRDSPGNSPLHF.